This TCR beta chain was recovered during a study of cytomegalovirus exposure and HLA in healthy donors. Germline CDR1 reads SGDLS; CDR2 reads YYNGEE. The J segment lost 5 bases and the V segment lost 0 bases, leaving 4 bases of the junction unmatched. CDR3 length: 15 amino acids. This PCR relied on a set of 60 Vbeta primers and 13 Jbeta primers. Produced via immunoSEQ multiplex PCR; TCRdb's table is partial and in-frame only. The table includes about 110,000 clones, approximately 78% detected once. The specimen sequenced was PBMCs. This chain links TRBV9 with TRBJ2-5; 10 bases fit TRBD1. The TCR was taken from a woman aged 40 to 50 in good health and CMV-seropositive. The CDR3 protein is CASSVGTGGQETQYF. The CDR3, as DNA: TGTGCCAGCAGCGTAGGGACAGGGGGGCAGGAGACCCAGTACTTC.